Following are 25 T cell receptor beta chains from one sample sequenced in a study of OX40 agonist ivuxolimab in advanced cancers. Using immunoSEQ multiplex PCR, the repertoire was profiled, and TCRdb retains in-frame clones only, with some absent. The sample includes 80,000 or so clones, over 80% seen only once; the top ten take around 1.8%. Sequencing was performed on CD4+ or CD8+ T cells sorted from blood, taken in a trial of the OX40 agonist ivuxolimab. These receptors came from an adult with an advanced solid tumor such as melanoma, head and neck, liver or kidney cancer.

This clone has a handful of counts. In nucleotides, the CDR3 is TGTGCCAGTAGTATGATCGGAAACATTCAGTACTTC. Encoded protein: CASSMIGNIQYF. V is TRBV19 and J is TRBJ2-4; D call uncertain. Germline V gene data show CDR1 as LNHDA and CDR2 as SQIVND (reference sequence). There are 12 residues in the CDR3. V dropped 3 bases and J dropped 6 bases, with 6 bases sitting between them.

The genes are TRBV18 and TRBJ2-3; no firm D call. Germline CDR1 and CDR2: KGHSH and LQKENI. The CDR3 covers 17 residues. V was clipped by 3 bases and J by 0 bases, with 16 bases between them. This CDR3 is CASSPFKPSSSTDTQYF. In DNA form, the CDR3 reads TGTGCCAGCTCACCTTTTAAGCCGAGCAGTAGCACAGATACGCAGTATTTT. Combining the CDR3 with reference TRBV18 and TRBJ2-3 gives the whole variable domain NAGVMQNPRHLVRRRGQEARLRCSPMKGHSHVYWYRQLPEEGLKFMVYLQKENIIDESGMPKERFSAEFPKEGPSILRIQQVVRGDSAAYFCASSPFKPSSSTDTQYFGPGTRLTVL.

This clone has only one observation. V gene TRBV19 combines with J gene TRBJ2-7; 9 bases line up with TRBD1. The CDR3 length is 14 residues. V lost 7 bases, J lost 2 bases, and 6 bases stayed unmatched. Germline values: CDR1 LNHDA, CDR2 SQIVND (reference sequence). The CDR3 coding sequence is TGTGCCAGTAAGTTGGGACAGGGCCCCTACGAGCAGTACTTC. Its protein is CASKLGQGPYEQYF.

V and J are TRBV25-1 and TRBJ2-7; 10 bases agree with TRBD1. The V segment lost 4 bases and the J segment 0 bases; nucleotides outside the gene matches: 3. CDR3 length: 15 residues. The germline V gene has CDR1 MGHDK and CDR2 SYGVNS. The CDR3 DNA reads as TGTGCCAGCAGTGCCCGGACAGGGGGCTCCTACGAGCAGTACTTC. Amino acid sequence: CASSARTGGSYEQYF.

The rearrangement uses TRBV28 and TRBJ2-2, with D unclear. The CDR3 has 15 amino acids. V lost 7 bases and J lost 4, with 16 bases in between. Germline V gene sequence: CDR1 MDHEN, CDR2 SYDVKM. The CDR3 loop is CASMGKLVSTGELFF. The CDR3 DNA follows: TGTGCCAGCATGGGCAAGCTAGTCTCCACCGGGGAGCTGTTTTTT.

The chain uses TRBV18 and TRBJ2-1, with TRBD2 matching 12 bases. The CDR3 spans 17 residues. Germline CDR1 KGHSH, CDR2 LQKENI. V dropped 0 bases and J dropped 7; count of bases not matched to a gene: 7. This CDR3 is CASSPPSLAGGWNEQFF. CDR3 nucleotides: TGTGCCAGCTCACCACCGAGCCTAGCGGGAGGGTGGAATGAGCAGTTCTTC.

Remarks on this clone: A read error may produce the germline difference seen at one junction end. V usage is TRBV7-7 and J usage is TRBJ2-1; 7 nucleotides agree with TRBD1. This CDR3 has 16 residues. CDR1 and CDR2 (germline): SSHAT, FNYEAQ (reference sequence). The CDR3 DNA reads as TGTGCTAGCAGCCCCACACAGGGGTCATCCTACAATGAGCAGTTCTTC. It is translated as CASSPTQGSSYNEQFF. Together with reference TRBV7-7 and TRBJ2-1, the CDR3 gives the full variable domain: GAGVSQSPRYKVTKRGQDVTLRCDPISSHATLYWYQQALGQGPEFLTYFNYEAQPDKSGLPSDRFSAERPEGSISTLTIQRTEQRDSAMYRCASSPTQGSSYNEQFFGPGTRLTVL.

The chain combines TRBV28 with TRBJ1-4; D is perhaps TRBD1 (6 bases). This CDR3 has 15 amino acids. Deletions cut 3 bases from V and 8 bases from J, with 16 bases between. Germline-derived CDR1 and CDR2 are MDHEN and SYDVKM. DNA for the CDR3: TGTGCCAGCAGTTTGGATCGGGGGGCTGGGGAAAAACTGTTTTTT. Residues: CASSLDRGAGEKLFF.

This sequence joins TRBV25-1 and TRBJ1-2; D perhaps matches TRBD1 (5 bases). Germline V CDR1 and CDR2: MGHDK, SYGVNS. Deletions cut 6 bases from V and 1 base from J, with 9 bases between. The CDR3 contains 13 residues. The CDR3 is CASSLQVNYGYTF. The CDR3 nucleotides read TGTGCCAGCAGCTTACAGGTTAACTATGGCTACACCTTC.

This sequence joins TRBV19 and TRBJ2-1; 9 bases fit TRBD2. CDR3 length: 17 amino acids. Germline lookup yields CDR1 LNHDA and CDR2 SQIVND (reference sequence). V dropped 1 base and J dropped 9; count of bases not matched to a gene: 13. In DNA form, the CDR3 reads TGTGCCAGTAGTATAGGCTACTCCGGGACTAGCCTTAGTGAGCAGTTCTTC. This encodes CASSIGYSGTSLSEQFF.

V and J are TRBV15 and TRBJ1-1; a weak D match, TRBD1 (6 bases). V shed 3 bases and J shed 6 bases, with 11 bases lying between them. Germline-derived CDR1 and CDR2 are LNHNV and YYDKDF (reference sequence). This CDR3 spans 13 amino acids. The CDR3 loop reads CATSSGQRAEAFF. The CDR3 nucleotides read TGTGCCACCAGCAGTGGACAGAGAGCTGAAGCTTTCTTT.

The gene calls are TRBV15 and TRBJ1-1; TRBD1 might be the D (6 bases). CDR3 length equals 13 residues. Germline V gene data show CDR1 as LNHNV and CDR2 as YYDKDF (reference sequence). With 3 bases removed from V and 7 bases from J, the gap between germline ends came to 12 bases. For the CDR3, the DNA is TGTGCCACCAGCAGGGGGGGACACTATGAAGCTTTCTTT. Amino acid sequence: CATSRGGHYEAFF.

Only one count was recorded for this clone. This chain uses TRBV7-2 with TRBJ2-1; 7 positions agree with TRBD2. The germline V gene has CDR1 SGHTA and CDR2 FQGNSA. Germline trimming cut 5 bases from V and 9 bases from J; bases unmatched to any gene: 7. This CDR3 spans 13 amino acids. DNA of the CDR3: TGTGCCAGCAGCCCCTCTGGGGGGGTTGAGCAGTTCTTC. Protein: CASSPSGGVEQFF. Based on the CDR3 plus reference TRBV7-2 and TRBJ2-1, the full variable domain is GAGVSQSPSNKVTEKGKDVELRCDPISGHTALYWYRQSLGQGLEFLIYFQGNSAPDKSGLPSDRFSAERTGGSVSTLTIQRTQQEDSAVYLCASSPSGGVEQFFGPGTRLTVL.

This rearrangement joins TRBV7-2 to TRBJ2-1, with 14 bases lining up with TRBD2. With 1 base clipped from V and 8 bases from J, the junction kept 7 bases outside the gene matches. The CDR3 has 17 residues. CDR1 and CDR2 from the germline V gene are SGHTA and FQGNSA. The CDR3 spells CASSLGPGLAGVYEQFF. The CDR3 DNA reads TGTGCCAGCAGCTTAGGCCCGGGACTAGCGGGGGTGTATGAGCAGTTCTTC.

This chain uses TRBV5-1 with TRBJ2-5, with 9 bases that match TRBD2. Trimming cost V 4 bases and J 4 bases; bases outside gene matches: 11. Germline lookup yields CDR1 SGHRS and CDR2 YFSETQ. CDR3 length: 16 amino acids. The chain's CDR3 is CASSDSLAGARETQYF. The DNA of the CDR3 is TGCGCCAGCAGCGATTCCTTAGCGGGAGCGAGAGAGACCCAGTACTTC. The full variable domain, rest sourced from reference TRBV5-1 and TRBJ2-5, is KAGVTQTPRYLIKTRGQQVTLSCSPISGHRSVSWYQQTPGQGLQFLFEYFSETQRNKGNFPGRFSGRQFSNSRSEMNVSTLELGDSALYLCASSDSLAGARETQYFGPGTRLLVL.

The chain employs TRBV7-9 and TRBJ2-7, with 7 bases aligning to TRBD1. J gave up 8 bases and V 5 bases, and 15 bases lay outside the gene matches. Germline V gene lookup returns CDR1 SEHNR and CDR2 FQNEAQ (reference sequence). The CDR3 covers 15 residues. CDR3 loop: CASSPIGQDQEKQYF. CDR3 in DNA: TGTGCCAGCAGCCCTATAGGACAGGATCAGGAAAAGCAGTACTTC.

V gene TRBV28 combines with J gene TRBJ2-3; D is uncertain. The CDR3 totals 11 residues. Looked up from germline, CDR1 is MDHEN and CDR2 is SYDVKM. Trimming left V 4 bases short and J 7 bases short, with 6 bases between. CDR3 bases: TGTGCCAGCAGTTCACCGAATACGCAGTATTTT. Translation gives CASSSPNTQYF.

The rearrangement uses TRBV30 and TRBJ2-7, with a weak D call TRBD2 (6 bases). Germline loops: CDR1 GTSNPN, CDR2 SVGIG (reference sequence). The length of the CDR3 is 13 residues. With 5 bases removed from V and 2 bases from J, the gap between germline ends came to 13 bases. Here the CDR3 reads CAWGRGPTYEQYF. The CDR3 DNA follows: TGTGCCTGGGGGCGGGGCCCTACCTACGAGCAGTACTTC. Complete variable domain (other parts from reference TRBV30 and TRBJ2-7): SQTIHQWPATLVQPVGSPLSLECTVEGTSNPNLYWYRQAAGRGLQLLFYSVGIGQISSEVPQNLSASRPQDRQFILSSKKLLLSDSGFYLCAWGRGPTYEQYFGPGTRLTVT.

J is TRBJ2-3 and V is TRBV5-1; 8 bases line up with TRBD1. The CDR3 is 15 amino acids. The germline V gene has CDR1 SGHRS and CDR2 YFSETQ. Unmatched junction bases numbered 6, after V lost 6 bases and J lost 0 bases. CDR3 residues: CASMPGGRSTDTQYF. The CDR3 DNA is TGCGCCAGCATGCCAGGGGGCCGGAGCACAGATACGCAGTATTTT. Complete variable domain (other parts from reference TRBV5-1 and TRBJ2-3): KAGVTQTPRYLIKTRGQQVTLSCSPISGHRSVSWYQQTPGQGLQFLFEYFSETQRNKGNFPGRFSGRQFSNSRSEMNVSTLELGDSALYLCASMPGGRSTDTQYFGPGTRLTVL.

The CDR3 loop is CAWTLNPNSPLHF. The CDR3 DNA reads as TGTGCCTGGACCCTTAACCCCAATTCACCCCTCCACTTT. The chain couples TRBV30 to TRBJ1-6, with D uncertain. The germline CDR1 and CDR2 sequences are GTSNPN and SVGIG (reference sequence). The CDR3 consists of 13 residues. Trimming shortened V by 4 bases and J by 7 bases, and 11 bases separated the two germline ends.

This clone came up many times. The gene calls are TRBV5-1 and TRBJ1-2, with 10 positions matching TRBD1. Losses at the gene ends were 3 bases for V and 8 bases for J; bases not matched to a gene: 4. The CDR3 runs to 13 residues. In germline, CDR1 is SGHRS, CDR2 YFSETQ. The CDR3 protein is CASSSGTGVGYTF. CDR3 DNA: TGCGCCAGCAGCTCGGGGACAGGGGTCGGCTACACCTTC.

The V and J genes are TRBV7-9 and TRBJ2-5, with 9 bases matching TRBD2. CDR1 and CDR2 (germline): SEHNR, FQNEAQ (reference sequence). CDR3 length equals 15 residues. Trimming removed 5 bases from V and 5 bases from J; junction bases left unmatched: 9. In nucleotides, the CDR3 is TGTGCCAGCAGCCCCTCCGGGACTAGCCGGGAGACCCAGTACTTC. The encoded protein is CASSPSGTSRETQYF. The full variable domain, in which reference TRBV7-9 and TRBJ2-5 provide the parts outside the CDR3, is DTGVSQNPRHKITKRGQNVTFRCDPISEHNRLYWYRQTLGQGPEFLTYFQNEAQLEKSRLLSDRFSAERPKGSFSTLEIQRTEQGDSAMYLCASSPSGTSRETQYFGPGTRLLVL.

The genes are TRBV5-5 and TRBJ1-4; 12 bases map to TRBD1. V was pared by 0 bases and J by 8 bases, with 2 bases of the junction left unmatched. Per the germline V gene, CDR1 is SGHKS and CDR2 is YYEKEE (reference sequence). This CDR3 is 15 amino acids long. The CDR3 DNA reads TGTGCCAGCAGCTTGGGGGACAGGGGGCACGAAAAACTGTTTTTT. Encoded protein: CASSLGDRGHEKLFF.

This clone was seen a single time. J is TRBJ2-1 and V is TRBV10-2; D gene unclear. Deletions cut 3 bases from V and 4 bases from J, with 19 bases between. There are 17 residues in the CDR3. Germline V gives CDR1 WSHSY, CDR2 SAAADI. CDR3 residues: CASSDPDELGSYNEQFF. CDR3 sequence (DNA): TGCGCCAGCAGTGACCCAGATGAATTAGGCAGTTACAATGAGCAGTTCTTC.

For the CDR3, the DNA is TGCGCCAGCAGAACGACCGGGACAGGGAACACTGAAGCTTTCTTT. It yields the protein CASRTTGTGNTEAFF. This rearrangement joins TRBV10-2 to TRBJ1-1; 8 nucleotides align to TRBD1. J lost 1 base, V lost 6 bases, and 7 bases had no gene match. Germline CDR1 and CDR2: WSHSY and SAAADI. This CDR3 region has 15 residues.